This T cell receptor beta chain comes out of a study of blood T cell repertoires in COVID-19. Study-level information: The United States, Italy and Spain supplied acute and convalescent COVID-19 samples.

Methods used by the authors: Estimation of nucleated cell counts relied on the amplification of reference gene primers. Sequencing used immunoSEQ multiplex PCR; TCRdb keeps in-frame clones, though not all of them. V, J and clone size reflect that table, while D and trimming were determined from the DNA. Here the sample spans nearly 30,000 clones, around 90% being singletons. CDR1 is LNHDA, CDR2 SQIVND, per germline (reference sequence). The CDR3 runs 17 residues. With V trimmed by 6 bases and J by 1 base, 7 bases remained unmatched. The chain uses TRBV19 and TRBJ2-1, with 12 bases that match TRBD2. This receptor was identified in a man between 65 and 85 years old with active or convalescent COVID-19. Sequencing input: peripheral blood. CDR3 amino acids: CASRSTSGSHSYNEQFF. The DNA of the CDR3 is TGTGCCAGTAGGTCGACTAGCGGGAGCCATTCCTACAATGAGCAGTTCTTC.